Presented here are 31 T cell receptor beta chains from one specimen sequenced in a study of blood T cells in healthy people across ages. A J-beta primer mix and a sample-barcoded 5' primer were used in a second PCR of roughly 7 to 12 cycles. TCRdb independently ran MiXCR on the 5' RACE reads; one entry per CDR3 protein. The table shows some 800,000 distinct CDR3 sequences, with under 55% occurring only once. Sequenced input: blood. These receptors originate from a man in his fifties or sixties in good health.

The table lists this clonotype with many counts. V gene TRBV20-1 combines with J gene TRBJ2-6; D remains ambiguous. V shed 4 bases and J shed 0 bases, with 13 bases lying between them. Germline CDR1 and CDR2: DFQATT and SNEGSKA (reference sequence). CDR3 length equals 16 residues. The CDR3 bases are TGCAGTGCTATCAAGGTCCCGAGCTCTGGGGCCAACGTCCTGACTTTC. It is translated as CSAIKVPSSGANVLTF.

This clonotype was seen more than once but under ten times. V is TRBV18 and J is TRBJ2-3; D is uncertain. Germline V gene data show CDR1 as KGHSH and CDR2 as LQKENI. This CDR3 contains 14 residues. V was cut by 8 bases and J by 5 bases, with 17 bases left in between. CDR3 coding DNA: TGTGCCAGCACCCCGTCCCGAAATAAAGATACGCAGTATTTT. Amino acids: CASTPSRNKDTQYF.

V gene TRBV4-1 combines with J gene TRBJ2-5; D unresolved. Between the trimmed V and J ends, which lost 1 base and 11 bases, there was a span of 17 bases. Germline lookup yields CDR1 MGHRA and CDR2 YSYEKL. The CDR3 extends over 14 amino acids. The CDR3 DNA is TGCGCCAGCAGCCAAGGTGGGCCTCAGAATGAGCAGTACTTC. Its protein product is CASSQGGPQNEQYF.

This clonotype has ten or more counts. The V gene is TRBV20-1, the J gene TRBJ2-7, with TRBD1 matching over 7 bases. This CDR3 contains 14 residues. Germline-derived CDR1 and CDR2 are DFQATT and SNEGSKA (reference sequence). V was pared by 2 bases and J by 7 bases, with 11 bases of the junction left unmatched. As DNA, the CDR3 is TGCAGTGCTAGATCACCGGGACAGACGAGGGAGCAGTACTTC. This translates into CSARSPGQTREQYF.

This clonotype was counted a few times. This sequence joins TRBV6-5 and TRBJ2-7, with D maybe TRBD2 (6 bases). CDR1 is MNHEY and CDR2 is SVGAGI in the germline V gene. The ends were cut back, 0 bases at V and 3 bases at J, with 12 bases in the middle. CDR3 length equals 15 residues. The CDR3 DNA reads TGTGCCAGCAGTTACTCTGGAGGGAGAAACTACGAGCAGTACTTC. It specifies CASSYSGGRNYEQYF.

The chain couples TRBV6-5 to TRBJ2-7, with D possibly matching TRBD2 (6 bases). Trimming stripped 0 bases from V and 10 bases from J, with 22 bases between. There are 16 residues in the CDR3. Germline V lookup: CDR1 MNHEY, CDR2 SVGAGI. For the CDR3, the DNA is TGTGCCAGCAGTTACTCGTGGGCTAGCGTCCAAGAGGCCCAGTACTTC. Protein sequence: CASSYSWASVQEAQYF.

The V gene is TRBV11-2, the J gene TRBJ1-6; D is uncertain. This CDR3 has 16 amino acids. V lost 3 bases and J 0 bases, leaving 9 bases between the germline ends. Germline V gives CDR1 SGHAT, CDR2 FQNNGV. CDR3 protein: CASSFRANSYNSPLHF. CDR3 nucleotides: TGTGCCAGCAGCTTCCGCGCGAACTCCTATAATTCACCCCTCCACTTT. The whole variable domain, filled in from reference TRBV11-2 and TRBJ1-6, reads EAGVAQSPRYKIIEKRQSVAFWCNPISGHATLYWYQQILGQGPKLLIQFQNNGVVDDSQLPKDRFSAERLKGVDSTLKIQPAKLEDSAVYLCASSFRANSYNSPLHFGNGTRLTVT.

The chain links TRBV18 to TRBJ2-5; 8 bases align to TRBD1. This CDR3 comprises 17 residues. CDR1 and CDR2 (germline): KGHSH, LQKENI. Trimming at V came to 4 bases and at J to 5 bases, leaving 15 bases not matched to a gene. CDR3: CASSRSGQGYMGETQYF. The DNA for the CDR3 is TGTGCCAGCTCACGTTCCGGACAGGGCTACATGGGGGAGACCCAGTACTTC.

This clonotype came up a few times. The V gene is TRBV30, the J gene TRBJ2-5; 10 bases map to TRBD2. The CDR3 runs 13 residues. Looked up from germline, CDR1 is GTSNPN and CDR2 is SVGIG (reference sequence). With V trimmed by 2 bases and J by 11 bases, 8 bases remained unmatched. The DNA of the CDR3 is TGTGCCTGGAGTAACCTGGGACTAGCGAAGCAGTACTTC. Protein product: CAWSNLGLAKQYF.

The rearrangement links TRBV20-1 to TRBJ2-7; tentative D call: TRBD2 (6 bases). Looked up from germline, CDR1 is DFQATT and CDR2 is SNEGSKA (reference sequence). The CDR3 spans 17 residues. Trimming stripped 0 bases from V and 0 bases from J, with 18 bases between. The CDR3 here is CSARDPSLGGASYEQYF. CDR3 sequence (DNA): TGCAGTGCTAGAGATCCCTCGCTCGGCGGGGCCTCCTACGAGCAGTACTTC.

This clonotype came up many times. The chain recombines TRBV7-2 with TRBJ1-2; D is perhaps TRBD1 (6 bases). V gave up 5 bases and J gave up 1 base, with 20 bases separating them. This CDR3 has 17 residues. Germline values: CDR1 SGHTA, CDR2 FQGNSA. CDR3: CASSTRPEGGLNYGYTF. DNA of the CDR3: TGTGCCAGCAGCACCAGGCCTGAGGGGGGACTTAACTATGGCTACACCTTC.

The V call is TRBV28, the J call TRBJ2-1; weak D call: TRBD2 (7 bases). Germline V lookup: CDR1 MDHEN, CDR2 SYDVKM. This CDR3 spans 15 amino acids. Trimming left V 5 bases short and J 7 bases short, with 18 bases between. CDR3 region: CASSRGGAGENEQFF. The CDR3 region has the DNA TGTGCCAGCAGTCGAGGGGGGGCAGGTGAAAATGAGCAGTTCTTC.

The chain recombines TRBV6-1 with TRBJ2-6; D is ambiguous. The CDR3 runs 15 residues. Trimming shortened V by 2 bases and J by 0 bases, and 5 bases separated the two germline ends. Germline-derived CDR1 and CDR2 are MNHNS and SASEGT. CDR3 in DNA: TGTGCCAGCAGTGAATTCCACTCTGGGGCCAACGTCCTGACTTTC. It codes for CASSEFHSGANVLTF.

V gene TRBV24-1 combines with J gene TRBJ2-2; D gene ambiguous. The V end lost 1 base, the J end lost 2 bases, and 7 bases lay between the germline ends. Germline CDR1 and CDR2: KGHDR and SFDVKD. This CDR3 comprises 15 residues. The CDR3 coding sequence is TGTGCCACCAGTGATTTTTTGACTAACACCGGGGAGCTGTTTTTT. The encoded protein is CATSDFLTNTGELFF.

The chain links TRBV7-8 to TRBJ2-5; D may be TRBD1 (6 bases). Germline V lookup: CDR1 SGHVS, CDR2 FQNEAQ. The CDR3 spans 16 residues. The V gene lost 1 base and the J gene lost 1 base, with 13 bases spanning the gap. CDR3 nucleotide sequence: TGTGCCAGCAGCTTAGAGGGGGAAAACTCCCAAGAGACCCAGTACTTC. This codes for CASSLEGENSQETQYF.

CDR3: CASRSPGLAGANNEQFF. The CDR3 bases are TGTGCCAGCAGGAGCCCTGGACTAGCGGGGGCCAACAATGAGCAGTTCTTC. The rearrangement links TRBV6-6 to TRBJ2-1, with 13 bases aligning to TRBD2. Unmatched junction bases numbered 10, after V lost 6 bases and J lost 5 bases. The CDR3 covers 17 residues. Germline V CDR1 and CDR2: MNHNY, SVGAGI (reference sequence).

This clonotype was seen just once. The CDR3 sequence: CASSQRSADTQYF. CDR3 nucleotides: TGTGCCAGCAGCCAGAGGAGCGCAGATACGCAGTATTTT. The genes are TRBV3-1 and TRBJ2-3; D gene ambiguous. The CDR3 contains 13 residues. With 3 bases removed from V and 4 bases from J, the gap between germline ends came to 8 bases. CDR1 and CDR2 (germline): LGHDT, YNNKEL (reference sequence).

The gene calls are TRBV5-1 and TRBJ1-2; D gene unclear. V shed 7 bases and J shed 0 bases, with 13 bases lying between them. Germline CDR1 SGHRS, CDR2 YFSETQ. CDR3 size: 14 residues. CDR3 coding DNA: TGCGCCAGCTCCGCCGCAGGCACTAACTATGGCTACACCTTC. It yields the protein CASSAAGTNYGYTF.

The sample holds a few counts of this clonotype. CDR3 DNA: TGCAGCCCACCCGGGGTGGACGAGCAGTACTTC. Translating it yields CSPPGVDEQYF. The chain recombines TRBV20-1 with TRBJ2-5, with D maybe TRBD2 (5 bases). Matching the DNA end better, TRBJ2-7 makes the J call doubtful. Germline V lookup: CDR1 DFQATT, CDR2 SNEGSKA (reference sequence). The length of the CDR3 is 11 residues.

Only a few counts were recorded for this clonotype. The V gene is TRBV12-3 or TRBV12-4, the J gene TRBJ2-7; 8 bases line up with TRBD2. The trim removed 6 bases at V and 6 bases at J, leaving 13 bases unmatched. This CDR3 has 15 amino acids. The CDR3 loop reads CASSPAGGPSGEQYF. The DNA for the CDR3 is TGTGCCAGCAGCCCGGCGGGGGGTCCCTCCGGCGAGCAGTACTTC.

Here the CDR3 reads CSAPGGAYHEQYF. Here the CDR3 DNA reads TGCAGTGCCCCCGGGGGGGCTTACCACGAGCAGTACTTC. The chain employs TRBV20-1 and TRBJ2-4, with 8 bases that match TRBD2. The DNA end lines up better with TRBJ2-7; the J call may be wrong. The germline CDR1 and CDR2 sequences are DFQATT and SNEGSKA (reference sequence). This CDR3 has 13 residues.

This clonotype was seen a single time. The chain uses TRBV20-1 and TRBJ1-5, with D hard to call. The CDR3 is 14 residues long. Germline V gives CDR1 DFQATT, CDR2 SNEGSKA (reference sequence). Trimming stripped 6 bases from V and 0 bases from J, with 12 bases between. The CDR3 protein is CSAQKGNSNQPQHF. In DNA form, the CDR3 reads TGCAGTGCCCAGAAGGGCAATAGCAATCAGCCCCAGCATTTT.

This rearrangement joins TRBV30 to TRBJ2-1; 12 nucleotides match TRBD2. Germline loops: CDR1 GTSNPN, CDR2 SVGIG (reference sequence). Trimming removed 6 bases from V and 7 bases from J; junction bases left unmatched: 10. The CDR3 runs to 15 residues. CDR3 sequence (DNA): TGTGCCTGTCAGGGGACTAGCGGGCGGGGAAATGAGCAGTTCTTC. This sequence encodes CACQGTSGRGNEQFF.

As for this clonotype: A much larger clone sits a single nucleotide away, making a read error possible. The CDR3 is CSLRTTGQFF. The CDR3 bases are TGCAGCTTACGGACGACCGGGCAGTTCTTC. The chain recombines TRBV29-1 with TRBJ2-1; D gene ambiguous. This CDR3 region has 10 residues. Trimming shortened V by 8 bases and J by 12 bases, and 14 bases separated the two germline ends. Germline CDR1 is SQVTM and CDR2 is ANQGSEA.

In DNA, the CDR3 is TGCGCCAGCAGCCCTGATCCCCGTACTGAAGCTTTCTTT. Translating gives CASSPDPRTEAFF. The rearrangement joins TRBV4-1 to TRBJ1-1; D call uncertain. The CDR3 length is 13 residues. Trimming removed 4 bases from V and 5 bases from J, with 11 bases in between. Per germline, CDR1 MGHRA and CDR2 YSYEKL.

This clonotype was counted many times. The rearrangement links TRBV6-1 to TRBJ2-1, with D tentatively TRBD1 or TRBD2 (6 bases each). Germline loops: CDR1 MNHNS, CDR2 SASEGT. The CDR3 is made up of 14 amino acids. V lost 5 bases and J lost 6, with 14 bases in between. CDR3 bases: TGTGCCAGCAGTCCGGGGGCCGGGCCCAATGAGCAGTTCTTC. Protein product: CASSPGAGPNEQFF.

This clonotype occurred once. The chain joins TRBV27 to TRBJ2-7; 7 bases align to TRBD1. Per germline, CDR1 MNHEY and CDR2 SMNVEV (reference sequence). CDR3 size: 14 residues. With V trimmed by 8 bases and J by 0 bases, 7 bases remained unmatched. The CDR3 coding sequence is TGTGCCAGCCGATCCGGGACAGTCTCCTACGAGCAGTACTTC. Its translation is CASRSGTVSYEQYF.

The rearrangement links TRBV20-1 to TRBJ1-5; D gene unclear. The germline V and J ends were trimmed by 0 bases and 3 bases, with 18 bases remaining between them. The CDR3 is 17 residues long. Germline loops: CDR1 DFQATT, CDR2 SNEGSKA (reference sequence). CDR3 sequence reads: CSARDTGIDYSNQPQHF. The CDR3 DNA follows: TGCAGTGCTAGAGACACCGGGATCGATTACTCCAATCAGCCCCAGCATTTT.

The V call is TRBV4-3, the J call TRBJ2-1; possibly TRBD1 or TRBD2 for D (6 bases each). V lost 4 bases, J lost 0 bases, and 22 bases lay in between. Looked up from germline, CDR1 is LGHNA and CDR2 is YSLEER. The CDR3 contains 19 residues. The DNA for the CDR3 is TGCGCCAGCAGCCGCTCACTCAGGAGGGGGTCCCTCTCCTACAATGAGCAGTTCTTC. Translating gives CASSRSLRRGSLSYNEQFF.

This clonotype was seen a few times. A read error may be the cause here, since a much bigger clone is one base away. The gene calls are TRBV15 and TRBJ2-1; unclear D gene. Trimming pared 0 bases from V and 5 bases from J, leaving 11 bases between. The CDR3 extends over 15 amino acids. The germline V gene encodes CDR1 LNHNV and CDR2 YYDKDF (reference sequence). The CDR3 DNA is TGTGCCACCAGCAGAGATAGGGCTTGGGACAATGAGCAGTTCTTC. Its translation is CATSRDRAWDNEQFF. Supplemented by reference TRBV15 and TRBJ2-1, the full variable domain reads DAMVIQNPRYQVTQFGKPVTLSCSQTLNHNVMYWYQQKSSQAPKLLFHYYDKDFNNEADTPDNFQSRRPNTSFCFLDIRSPGLGDTAMYLCATSRDRAWDNEQFFGPGTRLTVL.

The V call is TRBV18, the J call TRBJ2-5, with D possibly matching TRBD1 (6 bases). V was cut by 2 bases and J by 5 bases, with 21 bases left in between. Per germline, CDR1 KGHSH and CDR2 LQKENI. The CDR3 spans 17 residues. The CDR3 DNA sequence: TGTGCCAGCTCACCATCCCATGACAGGCGAGCGAGGGAGACCCAGTACTTC. It translates to CASSPSHDRRARETQYF.